Below, 9 T cell receptor beta chains from the same sample are listed, as sequenced in a study of brain metastases from non-small cell lung cancer. Assay used: immunoSEQ multiplex PCR; TCRdb lists only in-frame clones, some missing. The sample contains around 3,000 clones, 88% of which appear only once. The specimen sequenced was primary lung tumor tissue. These receptor sequences come from a donor over 35 with non-small cell lung cancer.

This sequence joins TRBV2 and TRBJ2-3; D gene ambiguous. Germline CDR1 SNHLY, CDR2 FYNNEI. The CDR3 loop spans 14 amino acids. V was trimmed by 3 bases and J by 4 bases, leaving 11 bases between them. The CDR3 loop reads CASSEGREADTQYF. The CDR3 bases are TGTGCCAGCAGTGAGGGTAGGGAAGCAGATACGCAGTATTTT.

The CDR3 protein is CASSLEGNTEAFF. CDR3 nucleotides: TGTGCCAGCTCACTAGAGGGGAACACTGAAGCTTTCTTT. The V and J genes are TRBV18 and TRBJ1-1; D uncertain. The CDR3 length is 13 residues. V dropped 4 bases and J dropped 1 base, with 7 bases sitting between them. CDR1 is KGHSH and CDR2 is LQKENI in the germline V gene. Looking up the rest from reference TRBV18 and TRBJ1-1 gives the full variable domain: NAGVMQNPRHLVRRRGQEARLRCSPMKGHSHVYWYRQLPEEGLKFMVYLQKENIIDESGMPKERFSAEFPKEGPSILRIQQVVRGDSAAYFCASSLEGNTEAFFGQGTRLTVV.

V gene TRBV6-2 or TRBV6-3 combines with J gene TRBJ2-1, with TRBD2 matching over 11 bases. Unmatched junction bases numbered 4, after V lost 2 bases and J lost 7 bases. From germline, CDR1 is MNHEY and CDR2 SVGEGT. The CDR3 extends over 15 amino acids. CDR3: CASSYKGLAVNEQFF. The CDR3 DNA is TGTGCCAGCAGTTACAAGGGACTAGCGGTAAATGAGCAGTTCTTC.

On this clone itself: Other DNA sequences in this specimen translate into the identical CDR3. V usage is TRBV6-5 and J usage is TRBJ2-7; D is uncertain. Germline V gene sequence: CDR1 MNHEY, CDR2 SVGAGI. The ends were cut back, 6 bases at V and 4 bases at J, with 16 bases in the middle. CDR3 length equals 14 residues. CDR3 coding DNA: TGTGCCAGCAGCCCCCTAGGGCACTCTTACGAGCAGTACTTC. Its protein is CASSPLGHSYEQYF.

This clone was counted only a few times. The rearrangement links TRBV10-3 to TRBJ2-3, with D possibly being TRBD2 (6 bases). The germline gives CDR1 ENHRY, CDR2 SYGVKD. The V end was cut by 10 bases, the J end by 4 bases, with 18 bases between. The CDR3 extends over 14 amino acids. CDR3: CATSGLTLSDTQYF. The DNA of the CDR3 is TGTGCCACCTCGGGACTCACTCTCTCAGATACGCAGTATTTT.

The CDR3 reads CNATTGSTAENTIYF. The CDR3 bases are TGCAACGCCACAACAGGGTCAACGGCTGAAAACACCATATATTTT. The rearrangement links TRBV29-1 to TRBJ1-3, with D maybe TRBD1 (6 bases). This CDR3 has 15 amino acids. CDR1 SQVTM and CDR2 ANQGSEA come from the germline V gene.

This chain joins TRBV6-5 and TRBJ1-2; D ambiguous. Trimming removed 0 bases at V and 2 bases at J, with 4 bases between. This CDR3 has 13 amino acids. CDR1 and CDR2 (germline): MNHEY, SVGAGI. The CDR3 reads CASSYSTNYGYTF. The CDR3 nucleotides are TGTGCCAGCAGTTACTCAACCAACTATGGCTACACCTTC.

The chain links TRBV28 to TRBJ2-5, with 13 bases fitting TRBD2. The trim removed 2 bases at V and 2 bases at J, leaving 8 bases unmatched. Looked up from germline, CDR1 is MDHEN and CDR2 is SYDVKM. There are 18 residues in the CDR3. The CDR3 loop is CASSLTSGRAGRQETQYF. DNA of the CDR3: TGTGCCAGCAGTTTAACTAGCGGGAGGGCCGGTAGGCAAGAGACCCAGTACTTC.

This rearrangement joins TRBV6-5 to TRBJ1-6, with D possibly TRBD1 on 5 matching bases. The V end lost 7 bases, the J end lost 2 bases, and 9 bases lay between the germline ends. The CDR3 contains 14 residues. Germline CDR1 reads MNHEY; CDR2 reads SVGAGI. CDR3 in amino acids: CASIDRAYNSPLHF. CDR3 coding DNA: TGTGCCAGCATAGACAGAGCCTATAATTCACCCCTCCACTTT.